The 18 T cell receptor beta chains listed next were all sequenced from one sample in a study of blood T cell repertoires in COVID-19. Profiled with immunoSEQ multiplex PCR; TCRdb holds only in-frame clones, not every one. Altogether about 150,000 clones are present, roughly 80% being singletons, with the ten largest covering 7% to 10%. The sample was peripheral blood. These receptors originate from a human donor with acute or convalescent COVID-19. The donor label of this sample is uncertain.

The chain employs TRBV5-1 and TRBJ2-7; D is possibly TRBD1 (6 bases). Germline-derived CDR1 and CDR2 are SGHRS and YFSETQ. The CDR3 runs 13 residues. V was clipped by 0 bases and J by 4 bases, with 8 bases between them. The CDR3 DNA is TGCGCCAGCAGCTTGGCGACAGGATACGAGCAGTACGTC. Translating gives CASSLATGYEQYV.

This chain's CDR3 is CASSQSGGGGKTQYF. The CDR3 nucleotides read TGTGCCAGCAGCCAGTCGGGAGGGGGCGGGAAGACCCAGTACTTC. The V gene is TRBV3-1 (or the pseudogene TRBV3-2), the J gene TRBJ2-5, with a tentative D call TRBD2 (8 bases). The CDR3 length is 15 residues. V was cut by 3 bases and J by 6 bases, with 17 bases left in between. CDR1 and CDR2 (germline): LGHDT, YNNKEL (reference sequence).

The chain recombines TRBV5-6 with TRBJ1-1; TRBD1 aligns across 7 bases. Germline CDR1 is SGHDT and CDR2 is YYEEEE. The ends lost 0 bases at V and 5 bases at J; junction bases unmatched: 7. The CDR3 covers 15 residues. This CDR3 is CASSLVGGAGTEAFF. DNA for the CDR3: TGTGCCAGCAGCTTGGTAGGGGGCGCGGGGACTGAAGCTTTCTTT. Complete variable domain (other parts from reference TRBV5-6 and TRBJ1-1): DAGVTQSPTHLIKTRGQQVTLRCSPKSGHDTVSWYQQALGQGPQFIFQYYEEEERQRGNFPDRFSGHQFPNYSSELNVNALLLGDSALYLCASSLVGGAGTEAFFGQGTRLTVV.

The V gene is TRBV14, the J gene TRBJ2-1, with 8 bases lining up with TRBD2. Trimming removed 4 bases from V and 7 bases from J; junction bases left unmatched: 6. The V gene's germline CDR1 is SGHDN and CDR2 FVKESK. The CDR3 covers 14 residues. The CDR3 nucleotides read TGTGCCAGCAGCCCCGGGGTAGCGGGGAATGAGCAGTTCTTC. Its protein is CASSPGVAGNEQFF.

The V and J genes are TRBV7-3 and TRBJ2-1; D is undetermined. The germline CDR1 and CDR2 sequences are SGHTA and FQGTGA. The CDR3 is 16 residues long. V lost 5 bases to trimming and J lost 0 bases, with 14 bases between them. The CDR3 spells CASSHRLASSYNEQFF. DNA of the CDR3: TGTGCCAGCAGCCATAGACTCGCAAGCTCCTACAATGAGCAGTTCTTC.

This clone was seen a few times. The chain joins TRBV18 to TRBJ1-1, with 9 bases aligning to TRBD1. V lost 1 base to trimming and J lost 8 bases; unmatched junction nucleotides: 5. Per germline, CDR1 KGHSH and CDR2 LQKENI. The CDR3 runs to 14 residues. CDR3 amino acids: CASSPRTGVSEAFF. CDR3 DNA: TGTGCCAGCTCACCACGGACAGGGGTTAGCGAAGCTTTCTTT.

The V call is TRBV19, the J call TRBJ2-5; 8 bases are shared with TRBD1. The germline V gene has CDR1 LNHDA and CDR2 SQIVND (reference sequence). This CDR3 is built from 15 residues. Trimming at V came to 5 bases and at J to 3 bases, leaving 8 bases not matched to a gene. The CDR3 here is CASSFLGQGEETQYF. CDR3 coding DNA: TGTGCCAGTAGTTTTCTAGGACAGGGAGAAGAGACCCAGTACTTC.

The chain links TRBV10-2 to TRBJ1-1; tentatively, D is TRBD1 (6 bases). The CDR3 length is 13 residues. Trimming cost V 3 bases and J 4 bases, with 9 bases left between them. Germline CDR1 reads WSHSY; CDR2 reads SAAADI. The CDR3 DNA reads as TGCGCCAGCAGTGACCAACAGGGCACTGAAGCTTTCTTT. The encoded protein is CASSDQQGTEAFF.

J is TRBJ1-2 and V is TRBV18; tentative D call: TRBD1 (6 bases). CDR3 length: 13 residues. Per the germline V gene, CDR1 is KGHSH and CDR2 is LQKENI. Trimming removed 2 bases from V and 4 bases from J, with 8 bases in between. CDR3 residues: CASSPDRSYGYTF. DNA of the CDR3: TGTGCCAGCTCACCAGACAGGAGCTATGGCTACACCTTC.

The V and J genes are TRBV5-1 and TRBJ2-3; 9 bases match TRBD2. Trimming took 2 bases from V and 5 from J; bases not matched to a gene: 9. The length of the CDR3 is 16 residues. The germline V gene encodes CDR1 SGHRS and CDR2 YFSETQ. CDR3 amino acids: CASSFLAGGAGDTQYF. DNA of the CDR3: TGCGCCAGCAGCTTCCTGGCGGGGGGGGCCGGAGATACGCAGTATTTT.

V usage is TRBV19 and J usage is TRBJ1-2; D is unclear. The CDR3 totals 13 residues. V was cut by 4 bases and J by 2 bases, with 8 bases left in between. Germline CDR1 LNHDA, CDR2 SQIVND (reference sequence). This CDR3 is CASSRSQNYGYTF. CDR3 nucleotides: TGTGCCAGTAGTAGGTCACAGAACTATGGCTACACCTTC.

The rearrangement links TRBV29-1 to TRBJ2-3, with a tentative D call TRBD2 (5 bases). Germline-derived CDR1 and CDR2 are SQVTM and ANQGSEA. The V end was cut by 1 base, the J end by 3 bases, with 14 bases between. The CDR3 contains 15 residues. This CDR3 reads CSVEARRGNTDTQYF. The DNA for the CDR3 is TGCAGCGTTGAAGCCCGAAGAGGGAATACAGATACGCAGTATTTT.

This chain links TRBV25-1 with TRBJ1-6; D is possibly TRBD1 (6 bases). CDR3 length: 12 amino acids. Germline V gene sequence: CDR1 MGHDK, CDR2 SYGVNS. V shed 7 bases and J shed 10 bases, with 11 bases lying between them. The CDR3 sequence is CASNSGVSPLHF. The CDR3 nucleotides are TGTGCCAGCAATTCAGGGGTATCACCCCTCCACTTT.

The J gene is TRBJ1-1, the V gene TRBV5-1, with 7 nucleotides matching TRBD1. CDR1 SGHRS and CDR2 YFSETQ come from the germline V gene. The CDR3 has 13 amino acids. Trimming at V came to 9 bases and at J to 0 bases, leaving 5 bases not matched to a gene. The CDR3 bases are TGCGCCACCTCGACAGGGATGAACACTGAAGCTTTCTTT. Encoded protein: CATSTGMNTEAFF.

V usage is TRBV29-1 and J usage is TRBJ1-1; D is unclear. CDR1 is SQVTM, CDR2 ANQGSEA, per germline. The CDR3 has 12 amino acids. Trimming shortened V by 0 bases and J by 5 bases, and 7 bases separated the two germline ends. In DNA, the CDR3 is TGCAGCGTTGAAGATAGTCCTACTGAAGCTTTCTTT. It yields the protein CSVEDSPTEAFF.

This chain uses TRBV6-5 with TRBJ2-7; TRBD1 matches 8 bases. The germline CDR1 and CDR2 sequences are MNHEY and SVGAGI. This CDR3 contains 14 residues. The trim removed 5 bases at V and 3 bases at J, leaving 6 bases unmatched. CDR3 DNA: TGTGCCAGCAGTCCCGCCGGGACAGGCTACGAGCAGTACGTC. Its protein is CASSPAGTGYEQYV.

The chain recombines TRBV5-1 with TRBJ2-1, with D maybe TRBD1 (5 bases). V dropped 3 bases and J dropped 8 bases, with 15 bases sitting between them. The CDR3 consists of 14 residues. Germline loops: CDR1 SGHRS, CDR2 YFSETQ. The CDR3 here is CASSSGPGSDEQFF. CDR3 nucleotides: TGCGCCAGCAGCTCTGGGCCAGGGTCGGATGAGCAGTTCTTC.

V gene TRBV11-3 combines with J gene TRBJ2-2, with 7 bases that match TRBD1. This CDR3 comprises 16 residues. Germline V gives CDR1 SGHNT, CDR2 YENEEA. Trimming at V came to 2 bases and at J to 5 bases, leaving 8 bases not matched to a gene. CDR3 in amino acids: CASSLRGGAGTGELFF. The CDR3 coding sequence is TGTGCCAGCAGCTTAAGAGGGGGCGCCGGGACCGGGGAGCTGTTTTTT.